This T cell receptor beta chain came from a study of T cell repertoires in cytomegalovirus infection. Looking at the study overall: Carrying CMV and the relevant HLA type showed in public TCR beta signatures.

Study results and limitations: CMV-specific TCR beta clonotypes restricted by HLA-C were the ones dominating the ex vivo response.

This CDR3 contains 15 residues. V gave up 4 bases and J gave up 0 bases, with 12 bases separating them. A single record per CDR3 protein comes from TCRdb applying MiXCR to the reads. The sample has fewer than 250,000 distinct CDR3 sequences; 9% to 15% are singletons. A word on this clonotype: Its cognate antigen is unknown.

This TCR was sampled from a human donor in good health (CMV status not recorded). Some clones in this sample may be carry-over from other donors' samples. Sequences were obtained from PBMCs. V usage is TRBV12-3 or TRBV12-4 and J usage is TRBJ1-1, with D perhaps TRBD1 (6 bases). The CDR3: CASSSHGQMNTEAFF. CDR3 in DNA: TGTGCCAGCAGTTCCCACGGACAGATGAACACTGAAGCTTTCTTT.